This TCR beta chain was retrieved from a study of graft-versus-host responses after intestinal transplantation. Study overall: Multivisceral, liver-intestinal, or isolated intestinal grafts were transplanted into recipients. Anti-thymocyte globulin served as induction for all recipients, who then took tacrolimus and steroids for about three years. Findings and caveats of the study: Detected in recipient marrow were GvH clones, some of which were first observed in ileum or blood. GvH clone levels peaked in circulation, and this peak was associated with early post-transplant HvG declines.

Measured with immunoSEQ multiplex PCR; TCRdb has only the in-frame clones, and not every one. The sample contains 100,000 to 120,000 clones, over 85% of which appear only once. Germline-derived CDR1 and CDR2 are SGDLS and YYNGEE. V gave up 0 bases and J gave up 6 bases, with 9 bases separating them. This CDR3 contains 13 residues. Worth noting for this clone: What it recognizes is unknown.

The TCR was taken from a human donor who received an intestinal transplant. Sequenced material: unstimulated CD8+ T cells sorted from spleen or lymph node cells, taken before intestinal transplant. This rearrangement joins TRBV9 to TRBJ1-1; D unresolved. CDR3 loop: CASSVAGGPEAFF. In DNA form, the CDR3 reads TGTGCCAGCAGCGTAGCGGGTGGGCCTGAAGCTTTCTTT.